What follows are 6 T cell receptor beta chains derived from one specimen sequenced in a study of CXCR3-negative and CXCR3-positive naive CD8 T cells. Researchers prepared the TRB cDNA libraries using 5' RACE with UMI labels. TCRdb reanalyzed the 5' RACE reads, giving one entry per CDR3 protein sequence and no DNA. The sample's table shows roughly 59,000 distinct CDR3 sequences. The study, taken as a whole, reports: CXCR3-positive naive cells carried more hydrophobic TRB CDR3s than CXCR3-negative ones.

These receptors' targets are unknown. Sequenced material: naive CXCR3+ CD8+ T cells from blood. Subset of the sample: CD45RO-CCR7+CD27+CD95- naive CD8+ T cells expressing CXCR3 (TNR3+). The receptors shown here come from a human donor in good health. Some clones in this sample may be carry-over from other donors' samples.

The V and J genes are TRBV21-1 and TRBJ2-1; TCRdb designates TRBD1, a call that cannot be tested without DNA. TRBV21-1 is reported as a pseudogene. The CDR3 totals 13 residues. The CDR3: CASSSLPGQGQFF.

V gene TRBV3-1 combines with J gene TRBJ2-1; no DNA is available, so the TRBD2 call from TCRdb remains unchecked. CDR3 size: 16 residues. CDR1 is LGHDT, CDR2 YNNKEL, per germline (reference sequence). CDR3: CASSQGWRGLYNEQFF.

This chain's CDR3 is CSVGTAYNEQFF. This rearrangement joins TRBV29-1 to TRBJ2-1; absent DNA, TCRdb's TRBD1 call cannot be checked. This CDR3 is built from 12 residues. In germline, CDR1 is SQVTM, CDR2 ANQGSEA.

This sequence joins TRBV14 and TRBJ2-5; TCRdb's D gene call, TRBD2, goes unchecked for lack of DNA. The CDR3 length is 16 residues. Germline CDR1 reads SGHDN; CDR2 reads FVKESK. CDR3 in amino acids: CASSQELAGGQKTQYF.

The chain uses TRBV25-1 and TRBJ2-1; TCRdb selects TRBD1, and the lack of DNA leaves this call unchecked. The CDR3 sequence is 20 residues long. Germline V gene data show CDR1 as MGHDK and CDR2 as SYGVNS. The CDR3: CASSALLGSTGTRNYNEQFF. The full variable domain, with the rest looked up from reference TRBV25-1 and TRBJ2-1, is EADIYQTPRYLVIGTGKKITLECSQTMGHDKMYWYQQDPGMELHLIHYSYGVNSTEKGDLSSESTVSRIRTEHFPLTLESARPSHTSQYLCASSALLGSTGTRNYNEQFFGPGTRLTVL.

The chain has TRBV11-1 and TRBJ2-1. This CDR3 has 15 amino acids. Germline CDR1 SGHAT, CDR2 FQDESV (reference sequence). The CDR3 is CASSLERGPYNEQFF. The full variable domain, rest sourced from reference TRBV11-1 and TRBJ2-1, is EAEVAQSPRYKITEKSQAVAFWCDPISGHATLYWYRQILGQGPELLVQFQDESVVDDSQLPKDRFSAERLKGVDSTLKIQPAELGDSAMYLCASSLERGPYNEQFFGPGTRLTVL.